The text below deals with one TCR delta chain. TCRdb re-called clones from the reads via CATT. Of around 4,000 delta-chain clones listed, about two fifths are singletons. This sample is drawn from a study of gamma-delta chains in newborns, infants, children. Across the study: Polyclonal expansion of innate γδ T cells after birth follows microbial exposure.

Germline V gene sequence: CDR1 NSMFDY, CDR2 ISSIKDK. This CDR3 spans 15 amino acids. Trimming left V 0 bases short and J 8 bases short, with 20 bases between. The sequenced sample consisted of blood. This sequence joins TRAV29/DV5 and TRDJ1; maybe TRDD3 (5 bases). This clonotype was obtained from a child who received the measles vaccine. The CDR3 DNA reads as TGTGCAGCAAGCGTGGCTACTCAGGGATCAGGGAAACTCATCTTT. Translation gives CAASVATQGSGKLIF.